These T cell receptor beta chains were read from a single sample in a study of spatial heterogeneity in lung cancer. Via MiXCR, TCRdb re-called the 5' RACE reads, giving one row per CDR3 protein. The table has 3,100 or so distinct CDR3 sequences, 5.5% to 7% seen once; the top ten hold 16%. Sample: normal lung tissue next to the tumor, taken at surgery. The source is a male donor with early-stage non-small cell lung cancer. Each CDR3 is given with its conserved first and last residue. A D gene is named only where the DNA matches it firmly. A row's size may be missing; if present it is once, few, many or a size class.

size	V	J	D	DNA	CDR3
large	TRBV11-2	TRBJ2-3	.	TGTGCCAGCAGCACCGGGACGGATCCGAGCACAGATACGCAGTATTTT	CASSTGTDPSTDTQYF
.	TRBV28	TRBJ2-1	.	TGTGCCAGCAGTAAGGGAGCGCACAATGAGCAGTTCTTC	CASSKGAHNEQFF
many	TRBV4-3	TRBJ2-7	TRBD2	TGCGCCAGCAGCCAAGGGCTAGCGGGAGGGACAACCTACGAGCAGTACTTC	CASSQGLAGGTTYEQYF
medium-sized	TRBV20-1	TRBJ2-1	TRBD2	TGCAGTGCTAGCCGGACCGGGGGGGCGGTTGGTGAGCAGTTCTTC	CSASRTGGAVGEQFF
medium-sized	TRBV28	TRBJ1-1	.	TGTGCCAGCAGTTTGGACGGGCCAGGGGATGAAGCTTTCTTT	CASSLDGPGDEAFF
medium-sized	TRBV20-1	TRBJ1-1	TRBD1	TGCAGTTCAGGACAGGGCGTTTTGGCTTTCTTT	CSSGQGVLAFF
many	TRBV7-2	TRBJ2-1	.	TGTGCCAGCAGCGCCCGGGCTGAGCAGTTCTTC	CASSARAEQFF
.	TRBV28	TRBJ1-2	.	TGTGCCAGCAGTTTATATCTGACAGTCCACACAGAGGACTATGGCTACACCTTC	CASSLYLTVHTEDYGYTF
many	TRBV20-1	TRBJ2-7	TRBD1	TGCAGTGCTAGGGTAGGGACAGGGGTAGGAGAGCAGTACTTC	CSARVGTGVGEQYF
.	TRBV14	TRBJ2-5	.	TGTGCCAGCAGCCAAGTCCTGGGACCACAGCGGGAAGAGACCCAGTACTTC	CASSQVLGPQREETQYF
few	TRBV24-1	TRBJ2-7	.	TGTGCCACCAGTGATTGGTGGAAACCCATCCACGAGCAGTACTTC	CATSDWWKPIHEQYF
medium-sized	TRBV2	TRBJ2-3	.	TGTGCCAGCAGTGAAGGGGGCCTCACAGATACGCAGTATTTT	CASSEGGLTDTQYF
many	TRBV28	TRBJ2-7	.	TGTGCCAGCAGTTTTATCCACACCAGTACCTACGAGCAGTACTTC	CASSFIHTSTYEQYF
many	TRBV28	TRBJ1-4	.	TGTGCCAGCAGCAACGGACAGATGAATGAAAAACTGTTTTTT	CASSNGQMNEKLFF
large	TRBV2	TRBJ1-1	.	TGTGCCAGCAGTGGGCCAGGACGGACTGAAGCTTTCTTT	CASSGPGRTEAFF
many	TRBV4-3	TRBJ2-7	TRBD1	TGCGCCAGCAGCCAGGGGACAGGGCAGTCCTACGAGCAGTACTTC	CASSQGTGQSYEQYF
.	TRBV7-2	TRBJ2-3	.	TGTGCCAGCAGCTTAGCTTCCCACTCAGATACGCAGTATTTT	CASSLASHSDTQYF
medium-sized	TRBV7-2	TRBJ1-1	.	TGTGCCAGCAGAGGGAGTCTTACAGGAGGTGGGGCTTTCTTT	CASRGSLTGGGAFF
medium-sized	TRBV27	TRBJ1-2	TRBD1	TGTGCCAGCAGTTTAAGGGCGACAGGGAACTATGGCTACACCTTC	CASSLRATGNYGYTF
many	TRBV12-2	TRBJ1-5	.	TGTGCAAGTCGCCGGGACAACAATCAGCCCCAGCATTTT	CASRRDNNQPQHF
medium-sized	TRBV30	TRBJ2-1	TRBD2	TGTGCCTGGAGAGAACTAGCGGGAAGGGTGCAGTTCTTC	CAWRELAGRVQFF
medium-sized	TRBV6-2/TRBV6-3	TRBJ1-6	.	TGTGCCAGCACCCCGGCAGGGGTTTCACCCCTCCACTTT	CASTPAGVSPLHF
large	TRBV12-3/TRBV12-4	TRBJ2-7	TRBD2	TGTGCCAGCAGTTCGGGACTAGCGGTTTTGGAGCAGTACTTC	CASSSGLAVLEQYF
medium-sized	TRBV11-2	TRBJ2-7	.	TGTGCCAGCAGCTCCCCTGGGACCTACGAGCAGTACTTC	CASSSPGTYEQYF
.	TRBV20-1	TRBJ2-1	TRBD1	TGCAGTGCTAGAGTGGGACAGGCAATAGAGAATGAGCAGTTCTTC	CSARVGQAIENEQFF
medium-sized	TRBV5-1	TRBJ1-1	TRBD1	TGCGCCAGCAGCTTCTCGAGACAGGGGGAAACTGAAGCTTTCTTT	CASSFSRQGETEAFF
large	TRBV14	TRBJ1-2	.	TGTGCCAGCAGCCAGGGCCCGGCTTCGGTGCCCCGCATCGGTGGCTACACCTTC	CASSQGPASVPRIGGYTF
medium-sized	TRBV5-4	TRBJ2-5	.	TGTGCCAGCAGCCGGGACTTGTGGGAGACCCAGTACTTC	CASSRDLWETQYF
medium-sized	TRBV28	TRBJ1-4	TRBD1	TGTGCCAGCAGCCGACAGGGATATAATGAAAAACTGTTTTTT	CASSRQGYNEKLFF
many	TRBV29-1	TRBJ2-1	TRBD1	TGCAGCGTTGAAGTGTGGGACAGTGCCTACAATGAGCAGTTCTTC	CSVEVWDSAYNEQFF
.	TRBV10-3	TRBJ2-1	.	TGTGCCAACAACGGGACACCCCGTTACAATGAGCAGTTCTTC	CANNGTPRYNEQFF
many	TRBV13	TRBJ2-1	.	TGTGCCAGCAGCTTAGCTGGGAACTACAATGAGCAGTTCTTC	CASSLAGNYNEQFF
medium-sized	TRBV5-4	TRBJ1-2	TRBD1	TGTGCCAGCAGCCCACGACAGGGGGTCTATGGCTACACCTTC	CASSPRQGVYGYTF
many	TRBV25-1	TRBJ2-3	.	TGTGCCAGCAGTGGATCTAACGGACCCGCAGATACGCAGTATTTT	CASSGSNGPADTQYF
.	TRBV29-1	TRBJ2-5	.	TGCAGCGTTGCGTGGGAGACCCAGTACTTC	CSVAWETQYF
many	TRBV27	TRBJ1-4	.	TGTGCCAGCAGTTTTTCAGGGTTCGAAAAACTGTTTTTT	CASSFSGFEKLFF
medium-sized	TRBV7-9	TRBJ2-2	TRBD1	TGTGCCAGCAGGAAACAAGTCGGGCAGGGGGCCGCCGGGGAGCTGTTTTTT	CASRKQVGQGAAGELFF
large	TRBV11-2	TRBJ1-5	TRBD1	TGTGCCAGCAGCTTACAGGGGGCGGAGGGTAATCAGCCCCAGCATTTT	CASSLQGAEGNQPQHF
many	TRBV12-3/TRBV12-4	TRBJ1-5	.	TGTGCCAGCAGACTGGACTCCACGCCCCAGCATTTT	CASRLDSTPQHF
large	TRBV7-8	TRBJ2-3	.	TGTGCCAGCAGCTTAGCGGGGGGCACAGATACGCAGTATTTT	CASSLAGGTDTQYF
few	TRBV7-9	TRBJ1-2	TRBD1	TGTGCCAGCAGTCACGGGACAGGCTACTATGGCTACACCTTC	CASSHGTGYYGYTF
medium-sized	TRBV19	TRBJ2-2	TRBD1	TGTGCCAGTAGCGCGGGACAGGGGACCACCGGGGAGCTGTTTTTT	CASSAGQGTTGELFF
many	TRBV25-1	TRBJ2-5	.	TGTGCCAGCAGTGTACAGGGTGTGGAGACCCAGTACTTC	CASSVQGVETQYF
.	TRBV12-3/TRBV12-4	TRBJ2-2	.	TGTGCCAGCAGTCCATACGGATACGACACAGGGCACACCGGGGAGCTGTTTTTT	CASSPYGYDTGHTGELFF
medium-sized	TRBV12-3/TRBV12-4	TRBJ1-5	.	TGTGCCAGCAGTTTGTCGGCGAGCAATCAGCCCCAGCATTTT	CASSLSASNQPQHF
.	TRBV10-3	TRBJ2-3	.	TGTGCCATCAATCGGGACTCCAGCACAGATACGCAGTATTTT	CAINRDSSTDTQYF
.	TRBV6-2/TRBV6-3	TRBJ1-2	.	TGTGCCAGCAGGGGGCTGCTTTCTAACTATGGCTACACCTTC	CASRGLLSNYGYTF
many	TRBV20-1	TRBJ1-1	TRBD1	TGCAGTGCTAGTACCTTTCAGGGGGCGAGAGGCACTGAAGCTTTCTTT	CSASTFQGARGTEAFF
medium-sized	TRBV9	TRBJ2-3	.	TGTGCCAGCAGCCCTCGGCACAGCGGCGGTAGCACAGATACGCAGTATTTT	CASSPRHSGGSTDTQYF
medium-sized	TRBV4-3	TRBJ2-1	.	TGCGCCAGCAGCCAAGGGACGGTAGAATACAATGAGCAGTTCTTC	CASSQGTVEYNEQFF
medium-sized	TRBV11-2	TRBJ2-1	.	TGTGCCAGCAGCTTAGGAGGGATTGAGCAGTTCTTC	CASSLGGIEQFF
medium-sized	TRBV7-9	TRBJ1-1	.	TGTGCCAGCAGCACTCCCAGTGGGGGGGCCGGTGAAGCTTTCTTT	CASSTPSGGAGEAFF
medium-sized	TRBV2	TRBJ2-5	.	TGTGCCAGCAGAAACCGGGACCCTCAGAGCGAGACCCAGTACTTC	CASRNRDPQSETQYF
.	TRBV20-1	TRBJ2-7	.	TGCAGTGCTAGCCAGGGTAGCTCCTACGAGCAGTACTTC	CSASQGSSYEQYF
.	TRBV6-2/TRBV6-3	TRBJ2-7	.	TGTGCCAGCAGGACCCCCTTGGCAGGGACCAACTACGAGCAGTACTTC	CASRTPLAGTNYEQYF
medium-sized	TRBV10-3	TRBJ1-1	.	TGTGCCGCCGGACAGTTGAACACTGAAGCTTTCTTT	CAAGQLNTEAFF
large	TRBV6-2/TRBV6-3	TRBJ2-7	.	TGTGCCAGCAGTTCCCTCATCGACGGTAGCTACGAGCAGTACTTC	CASSSLIDGSYEQYF
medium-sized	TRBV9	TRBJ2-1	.	TGTGCCAGCAGCGTAGAGGCCAGATTAAATGAGCAGTTCTTC	CASSVEARLNEQFF